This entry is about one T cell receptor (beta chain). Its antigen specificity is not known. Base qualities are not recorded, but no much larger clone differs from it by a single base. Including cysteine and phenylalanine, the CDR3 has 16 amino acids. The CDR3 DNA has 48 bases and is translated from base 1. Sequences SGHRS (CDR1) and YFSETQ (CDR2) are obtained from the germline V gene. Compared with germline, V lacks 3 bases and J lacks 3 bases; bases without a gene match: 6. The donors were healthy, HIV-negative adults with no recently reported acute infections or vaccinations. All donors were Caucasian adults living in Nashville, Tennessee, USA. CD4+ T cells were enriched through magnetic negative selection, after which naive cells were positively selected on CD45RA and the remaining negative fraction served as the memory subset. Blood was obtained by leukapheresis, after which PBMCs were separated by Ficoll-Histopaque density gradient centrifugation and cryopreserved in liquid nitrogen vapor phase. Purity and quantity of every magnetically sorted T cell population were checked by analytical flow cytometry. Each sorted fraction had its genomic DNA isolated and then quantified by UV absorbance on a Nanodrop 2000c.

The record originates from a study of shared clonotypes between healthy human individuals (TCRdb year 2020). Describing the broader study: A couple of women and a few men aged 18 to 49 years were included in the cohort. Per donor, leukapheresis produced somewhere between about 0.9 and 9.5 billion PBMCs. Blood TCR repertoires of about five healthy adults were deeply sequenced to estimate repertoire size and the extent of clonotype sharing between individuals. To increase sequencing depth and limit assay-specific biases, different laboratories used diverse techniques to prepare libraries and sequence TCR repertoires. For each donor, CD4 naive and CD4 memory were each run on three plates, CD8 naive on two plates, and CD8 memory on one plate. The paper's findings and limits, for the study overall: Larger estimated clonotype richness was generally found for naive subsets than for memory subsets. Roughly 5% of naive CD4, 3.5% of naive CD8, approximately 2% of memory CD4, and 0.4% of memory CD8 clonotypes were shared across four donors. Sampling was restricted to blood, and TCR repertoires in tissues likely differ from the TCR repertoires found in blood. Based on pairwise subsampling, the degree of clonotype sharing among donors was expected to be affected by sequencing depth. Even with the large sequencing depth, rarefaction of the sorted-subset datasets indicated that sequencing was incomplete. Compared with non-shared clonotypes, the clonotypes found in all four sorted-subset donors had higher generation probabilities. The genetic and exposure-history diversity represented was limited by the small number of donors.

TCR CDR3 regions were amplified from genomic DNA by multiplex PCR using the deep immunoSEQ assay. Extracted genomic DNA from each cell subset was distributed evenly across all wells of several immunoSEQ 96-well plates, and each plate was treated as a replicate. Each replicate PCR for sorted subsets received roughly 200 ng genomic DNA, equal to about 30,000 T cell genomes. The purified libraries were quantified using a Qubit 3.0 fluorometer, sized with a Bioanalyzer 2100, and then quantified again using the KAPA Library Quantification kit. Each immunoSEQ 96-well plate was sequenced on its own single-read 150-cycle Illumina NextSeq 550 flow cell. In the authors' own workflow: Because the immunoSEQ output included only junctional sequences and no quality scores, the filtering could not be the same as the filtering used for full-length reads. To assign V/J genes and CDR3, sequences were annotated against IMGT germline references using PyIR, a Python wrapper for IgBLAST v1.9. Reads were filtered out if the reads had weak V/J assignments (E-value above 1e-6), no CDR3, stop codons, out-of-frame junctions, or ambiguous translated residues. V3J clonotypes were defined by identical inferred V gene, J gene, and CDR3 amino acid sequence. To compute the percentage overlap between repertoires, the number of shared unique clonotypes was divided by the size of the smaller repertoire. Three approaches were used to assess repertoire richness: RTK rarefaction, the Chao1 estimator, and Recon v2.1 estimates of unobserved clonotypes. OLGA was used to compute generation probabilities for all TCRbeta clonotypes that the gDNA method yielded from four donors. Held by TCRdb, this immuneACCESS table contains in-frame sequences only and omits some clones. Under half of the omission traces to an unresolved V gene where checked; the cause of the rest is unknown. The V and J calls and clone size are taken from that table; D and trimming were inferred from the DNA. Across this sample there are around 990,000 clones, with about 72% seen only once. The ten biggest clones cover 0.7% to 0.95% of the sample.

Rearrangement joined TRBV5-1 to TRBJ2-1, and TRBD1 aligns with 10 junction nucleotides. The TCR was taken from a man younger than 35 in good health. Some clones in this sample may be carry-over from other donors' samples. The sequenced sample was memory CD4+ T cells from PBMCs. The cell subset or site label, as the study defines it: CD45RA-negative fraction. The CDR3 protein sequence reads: CASSSLGTGVYNEQFF. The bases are TGCGCCAGCAGCTCCCTCGGGACAGGGGTCTACAATGAGCAGTTCTTC.